Listed here is a single T cell receptor (beta chain). The target of this receptor is not known. Base qualities are not recorded, but no much larger clone differs from it by a single base. The immunoSEQ Assay, a bias-controlled multiplex PCR, was used to amplify TCRbeta CDR3 regions from genomic DNA. The authors' pipeline ran thus. Within the assay, amplification of reference gene primers was used to estimate how many nucleated cells each sample contained. To quantify the absolute abundance of each unique TCRbeta CDR3 rearrangement, sequence reads were collapsed and filtered. For each sample, productive Simpson clonality was calculated by taking the square root of Simpson's diversity index across productive rearrangements. This immuneACCESS table, as held by TCRdb, lists in-frame sequences with V and J called but not all clones. Of the missing ones, under half trace to an unresolved V gene in checked studies; the others have no known cause. V and J calls and clone size are copied from that table; D and trimming were computed from the DNA. This sample holds a few hundred thousand clones; about 85% were observed only once. Around 6.3% of the sample comes from the top ten.

This record belongs to a study of blood T cell repertoires in COVID-19 (dated by TCRdb to the early 2020s). About the investigation overall: Samples covering the acute and convalescent phases of COVID-19 were provided by collaborators in the United States, Italy and Spain. The prospective study material was composed of cDNA or gDNA derived from T cells, B-cell-depleted T cells, or PBMCs. Subjects who had been exposed to COVID-19, were actively infected with it, or had recovered from it provided the deeply sampled blood TCRbeta repertoires that made up the dataset. The repertoires were released in a freely available public database intended as a resource for research on the immune response to SARS-CoV-2. Samples came from the ongoing ImmuneRACE study (first 160 participants) plus 1,254 subjects from 6 global collaborators. Nearly every sample came with metadata listing a de-identified subject ID, COVID-19 status, age in years and sex. Where available, HLA class I and class II types were obtained from metadata supplied by the sample provider rather than from assay-based typing.

CDR1 MNHEY and CDR2 SMNVEV are derived from the germline V gene (reference sequence). The CDR3 covers 15 residues, taking in both the cysteine and the phenylalanine. Here the CDR3 DNA is all that survives: 45 bases in frame from base 1. V is trimmed back by 3 bases and J by 1 base, and the junction contains 6 bases that no gene match accounts for. Here is what the overall study found, with its caveats: How much clinical and demographic metadata was included differed by source and by participant, and the metadata was provided uncurated.

In the prospective study, participants were about 18 to 100 years old, resided in fewer than 25 geographic areas of the United States, and were enrolled through a virtual design. To assign participants to cohorts, the prospective study relied on clinical history that participants themselves reported in a screening survey and a study questionnaire. A participant counted as exposed if, within 2 weeks of entering the study, that participant had been in contact with someone who had a PCR-confirmed or clinician-diagnosed COVID-19 case. In the prospective study, whole blood, serum and a nasopharyngeal or oropharyngeal swab were collected from each participant by mobile phlebotomists. Prospective study participants could optionally give additional blood draws and questionnaires over an approximately two-month period. Blood samples from the prospective study were shipped frozen or at room temperature prior to DNA extraction.

This TCR was recovered from a woman aged 45 to 65 who had been exposed to COVID-19. Sequencing was carried out using PBMCs or T cells enriched from blood (not recorded which). This receptor chain uses TRBV27 and TRBJ2-7; TRBD2 fits 7 bases in the junction. CDR3 reads: CASSFRRGSSYEQYF. The DNA sequence is given as TGTGCCAGCAGTTTTCGGCGGGGGAGTTCCTACGAGCAGTACTTC.